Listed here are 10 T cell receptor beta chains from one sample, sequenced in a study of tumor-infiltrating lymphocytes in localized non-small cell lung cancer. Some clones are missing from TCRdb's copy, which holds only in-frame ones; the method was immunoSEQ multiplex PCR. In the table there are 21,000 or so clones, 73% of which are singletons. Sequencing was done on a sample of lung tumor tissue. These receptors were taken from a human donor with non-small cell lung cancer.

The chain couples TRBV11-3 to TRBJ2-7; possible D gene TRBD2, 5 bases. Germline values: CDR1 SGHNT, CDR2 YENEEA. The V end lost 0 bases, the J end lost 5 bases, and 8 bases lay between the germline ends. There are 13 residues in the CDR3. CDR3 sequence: CASSLDAADEQYF. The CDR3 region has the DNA TGTGCCAGCAGCTTAGATGCAGCGGACGAGCAGTACTTC.

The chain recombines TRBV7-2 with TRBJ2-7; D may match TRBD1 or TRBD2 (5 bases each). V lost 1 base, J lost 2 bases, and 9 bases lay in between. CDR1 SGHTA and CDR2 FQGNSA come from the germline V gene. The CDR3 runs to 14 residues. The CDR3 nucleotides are TGTGCCAGCAGCTTAGGGGGGACCACCTACGAGCAGTACTTC. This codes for CASSLGGTTYEQYF.

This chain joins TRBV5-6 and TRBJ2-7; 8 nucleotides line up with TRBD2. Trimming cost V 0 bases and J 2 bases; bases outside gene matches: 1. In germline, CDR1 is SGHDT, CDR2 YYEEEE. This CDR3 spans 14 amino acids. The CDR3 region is CASSLGAGAYEQYF. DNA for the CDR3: TGTGCCAGCAGCTTGGGAGCGGGGGCCTACGAGCAGTACTTC.

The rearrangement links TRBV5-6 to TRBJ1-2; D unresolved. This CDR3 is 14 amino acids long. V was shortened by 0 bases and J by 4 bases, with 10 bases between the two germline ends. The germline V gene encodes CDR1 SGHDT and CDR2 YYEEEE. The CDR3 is CASSLAMASYGYTF. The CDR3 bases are TGTGCCAGCAGCTTGGCCATGGCAAGCTATGGCTACACCTTC.

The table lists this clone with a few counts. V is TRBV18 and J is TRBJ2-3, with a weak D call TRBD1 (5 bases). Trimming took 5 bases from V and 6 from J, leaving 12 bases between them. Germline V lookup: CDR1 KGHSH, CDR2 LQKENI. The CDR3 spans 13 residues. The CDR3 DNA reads TGTGCCAGCTCATTGCAGGGTCGGGATACGCAGTATTTT. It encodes CASSLQGRDTQYF.

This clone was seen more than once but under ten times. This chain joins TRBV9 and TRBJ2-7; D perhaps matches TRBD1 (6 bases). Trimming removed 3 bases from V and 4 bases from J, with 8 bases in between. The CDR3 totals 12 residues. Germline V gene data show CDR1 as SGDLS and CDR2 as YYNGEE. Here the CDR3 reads CASSGDTYEQYF. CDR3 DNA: TGTGCCAGCAGCGGGGACACTTACGAGCAGTACTTC. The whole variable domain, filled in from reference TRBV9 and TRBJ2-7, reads DSGVTQTPKHLITATGQRVTLRCSPRSGDLSVYWYQQSLDQGLQFLIQYYNGEERAKGNILERFSAQQFPDLHSELNLSSLELGDSALYFCASSGDTYEQYFGPGTRLTVT.

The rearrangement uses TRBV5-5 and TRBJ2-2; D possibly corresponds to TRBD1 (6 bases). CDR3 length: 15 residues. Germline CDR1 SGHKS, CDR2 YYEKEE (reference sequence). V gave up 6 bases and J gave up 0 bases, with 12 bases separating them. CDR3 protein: CASTRGPSNTGELFF. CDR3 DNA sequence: TGTGCCAGCACCAGGGGCCCTTCGAACACCGGGGAGCTGTTTTTT.

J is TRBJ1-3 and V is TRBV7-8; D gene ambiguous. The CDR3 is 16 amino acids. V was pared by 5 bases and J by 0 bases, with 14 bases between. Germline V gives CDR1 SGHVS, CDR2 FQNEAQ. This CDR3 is CASSPWTGISGNTIYF. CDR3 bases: TGTGCCAGCAGCCCCTGGACGGGGATCTCTGGAAACACCATATATTTT. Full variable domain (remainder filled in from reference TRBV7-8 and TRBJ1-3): GAGVSQSPRYKVAKRGQDVALRCDPISGHVSLFWYQQALGQGPEFLTYFQNEAQLDKSGLPSDRFFAERPEGSVSTLKIQRTQQEDSAVYLCASSPWTGISGNTIYFGEGSWLTVV.

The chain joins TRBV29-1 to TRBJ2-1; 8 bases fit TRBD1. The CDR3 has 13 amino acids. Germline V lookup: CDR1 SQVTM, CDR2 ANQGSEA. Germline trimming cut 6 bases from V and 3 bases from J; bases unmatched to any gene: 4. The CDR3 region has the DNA TGCAGCGTGGCGGACAGGGTCTACAATGAGCAGTTCTTC. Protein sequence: CSVADRVYNEQFF.

Written as DNA, the CDR3 is TGTGCCTGGAGACAACAGGGGGCGGTAGGTGAAGCTTTCTTT. Translation gives CAWRQQGAVGEAFF. V usage is TRBV30 and J usage is TRBJ1-1; 9 bases match TRBD1. Germline lookup yields CDR1 GTSNPN and CDR2 SVGIG (reference sequence). This CDR3 comprises 14 residues. J gave up 7 bases and V 3 bases, and 9 bases lay outside the gene matches.